This T cell receptor (beta chain) comes out of a study of OX40 agonist ivuxolimab in advanced cancers. Study summary: Patients received ivuxolimab, an intravenous treatment, every 2 weeks at 0.01 to 10 mg/kg.

Remarks on this clone: Antigen specificity is unknown.

Method: immunoSEQ multiplex PCR; TCRdb's copy keeps in-frame clones and lacks some. Seen here are some 20,000 clones, approximately 79% observed once, and the top ten hold around 14%. Study-wide results and caveats: The study did not work out the antigen specificity of the expanded peripheral T cells.

Baseline, cycle 4 day 1, and cycle 7 day 1 were the blood sampling points. This clonotype originated in an adult with an advanced solid tumor such as melanoma, head and neck, liver or kidney cancer. Specimen: CD4+ or CD8+ T cells sorted from blood, collected in a trial of the OX40 agonist ivuxolimab.

The CDR3 DNA reads as TGTGCCAGCACTACGGGCCCGCGGACTAGCGGGAGGAGGAATGAGCAGTTCTTC. Encoded protein: CASTTGPRTSGRRNEQFF. The chain combines TRBV28 with TRBJ2-1, with 14 positions matching TRBD2. Germline CDR1 MDHEN, CDR2 SYDVKM. After removal of 7 bases from V and 7 bases from J, the junction contained 15 bases not matched to a gene. CDR3 length equals 18 residues.